In its sample, the clone carrying this T cell receptor (beta chain) was seen once. Its antigen is currently unknown. These data are taken from a study of radiation and T cells in renal cell carcinoma. Overall study: Nephrectomy followed 15 Gy stereotactic body radiation by 4 weeks.

With 3 bases clipped from V and 3 bases from J, the junction kept 8 bases outside the gene matches. The CDR3 sequence is 15 residues long. CDR1 is SGHRS and CDR2 is YFSETQ in the germline V gene. Specified time point: blood 2 weeks post-SBRT. Treatment reported: 15 Gy SBRT to primary tumor, nephrectomy 4 weeks later. Libraries were prepared by immunoSEQ multiplex PCR; TCRdb keeps only in-frame clonotypes and omits some of them. The sample has some 120,000 clones; around 90% are singletons. The study's findings and limits: In blood, top tumor clones expanded by 2 weeks, shrinking by 4.

This rearrangement joins TRBV5-1 to TRBJ2-7, with 8 bases identical to TRBD2. The origin of this receptor is a woman in her 70s with renal cell carcinoma. Sample: blood, taken from a patient whose treatment included radiotherapy and nephrectomy. CDR3 region: CASSSRTSRYYEQYF. The CDR3 DNA reads TGCGCCAGCAGCTCCCGGACTAGCAGATACTACGAGCAGTACTTC.